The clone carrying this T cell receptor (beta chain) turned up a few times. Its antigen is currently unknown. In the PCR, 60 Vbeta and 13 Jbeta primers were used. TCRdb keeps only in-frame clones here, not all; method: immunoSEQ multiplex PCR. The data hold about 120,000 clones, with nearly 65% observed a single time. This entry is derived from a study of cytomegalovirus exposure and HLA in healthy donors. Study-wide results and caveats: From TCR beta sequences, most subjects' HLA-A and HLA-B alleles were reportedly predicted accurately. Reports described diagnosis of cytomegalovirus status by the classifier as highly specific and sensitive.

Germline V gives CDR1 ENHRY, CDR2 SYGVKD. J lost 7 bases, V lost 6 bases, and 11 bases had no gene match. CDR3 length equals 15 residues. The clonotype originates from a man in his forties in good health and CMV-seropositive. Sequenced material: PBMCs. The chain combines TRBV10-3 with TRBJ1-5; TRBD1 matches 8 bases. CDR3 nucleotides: TGTGCCATCAGCGAATCGGACAGGGAGGGCCAGCCCCAGCATTTT. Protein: CAISESDREGQPQHF.